This T cell receptor (beta chain) was obtained from a study of blood T cell repertoires in COVID-19. Study summary: COVID-19 samples, acute and convalescent, were from the United States, Italy and Spain. From T cells, B-cell-depleted T cells, or PBMCs came the material, which was cDNA or gDNA.

How the authors handled the data: It was from reference gene primer amplification that nucleated cell counts were estimated. The assay was immunoSEQ multiplex PCR, and TCRdb's table has in-frame clones only and misses some. The V and J calls and clone size come from that table; D and trimming were worked out from the DNA. The sample carries 40,000 to 50,000 clones, 77% recorded once. The CDR3 sequence is 18 residues long. Germline CDR1 and CDR2: SEHNR and FQNEAQ (reference sequence). Trimming removed 1 base from V and 5 bases from J; junction bases left unmatched: 13. The V gene is TRBV7-9, the J gene TRBJ2-2, with 7 bases aligning to TRBD1. The sequenced sample consisted of peripheral blood. The receptor's source is a woman in her 70s with acute or convalescent COVID-19. CDR3 nucleotides: TGTGCCAGCAGCTTAGTTCGAGGGGGCACCCGTCGGACCGGGGAGCTGTTTTTT. Its translation: CASSLVRGGTRRTGELFF.